The following is a T cell receptor (beta chain) sequence with its context. Antigen unknown. These data belong to a study of T cells after posttransplantation cyclophosphamide. Germline loops: CDR1 LNHNV, CDR2 YYDKDF (reference sequence). The CDR3 runs 15 residues. V was shortened by 1 base and J by 0 bases, with 8 bases between the two germline ends. Using immunoSEQ multiplex PCR, the repertoire was profiled, and TCRdb retains in-frame clones only, with some absent. This table has about 32,000 clones, about 87% appearing once. Study conclusions and caveats: Blood and skin or GI T cell repertoires showed limited TRB overlap. After PTCy, TRB diversity resembled that of CNI/methotrexate controls. Later post-transplant blood repertoires were often dominated by donor CD8+ memory clones.

This clonotype was sampled from a woman aged 35 to 49 with a blood cancer, CMV-positive, and with a related stem cell donor. The specimen was PBMCs. This rearrangement joins TRBV15 to TRBJ2-3; a weak D match, TRBD1 (5 bases). CDR3 residues: CATSRGTTSTDTQYF. As DNA, the CDR3 is TGTGCCACCAGCAGAGGGACAACTAGCACAGATACGCAGTATTTT.